The sequence of this T cell receptor (beta chain) was determined in a study of T cells in Graves' hyperthyroidism and ophthalmopathy. About the study: Peripheral blood samples were taken at initial diagnosis, prior to any treatment. General study results and limits: Researchers found most expanded thyroid clonotypes above 0.001 in blood as well.

RNA transcripts yielded amplified TCR beta CDR3 regions. RT-PCR in the first round (using the HTBI primer set) targeted the TCR CDR3. TCRdb re-called the multiplex PCR reads through MiXCR, storing one row per CDR3 protein. The table has about 560,000 distinct CDR3 sequences, over 15% seen once. Uncontrolled infections, other autoimmune diseases, pregnancy or lactation led to exclusion of patients. This sample holds PBMCs from 10 ml fresh peripheral blood. This clonotype occurred a few times. The antigen remains unidentified. The length of the CDR3 is 15 residues. Germline V CDR1 and CDR2: MNHEY, SMNVEV (reference sequence). After removal of 4 bases from V and 2 bases from J, the junction contained 6 bases not matched to a gene.

The sequence was collected from a woman between 18 and 29 years old with Graves' hyperthyroidism. The sample comprised blood. The chain uses TRBV27 and TRBJ2-3; 7 bases are a match to TRBD1. CDR3 bases: TGTGCCAGCAGTTCCGGGACAGACATCACAGATACGCAGTATTTT. Amino acid sequence: CASSSGTDITDTQYF.